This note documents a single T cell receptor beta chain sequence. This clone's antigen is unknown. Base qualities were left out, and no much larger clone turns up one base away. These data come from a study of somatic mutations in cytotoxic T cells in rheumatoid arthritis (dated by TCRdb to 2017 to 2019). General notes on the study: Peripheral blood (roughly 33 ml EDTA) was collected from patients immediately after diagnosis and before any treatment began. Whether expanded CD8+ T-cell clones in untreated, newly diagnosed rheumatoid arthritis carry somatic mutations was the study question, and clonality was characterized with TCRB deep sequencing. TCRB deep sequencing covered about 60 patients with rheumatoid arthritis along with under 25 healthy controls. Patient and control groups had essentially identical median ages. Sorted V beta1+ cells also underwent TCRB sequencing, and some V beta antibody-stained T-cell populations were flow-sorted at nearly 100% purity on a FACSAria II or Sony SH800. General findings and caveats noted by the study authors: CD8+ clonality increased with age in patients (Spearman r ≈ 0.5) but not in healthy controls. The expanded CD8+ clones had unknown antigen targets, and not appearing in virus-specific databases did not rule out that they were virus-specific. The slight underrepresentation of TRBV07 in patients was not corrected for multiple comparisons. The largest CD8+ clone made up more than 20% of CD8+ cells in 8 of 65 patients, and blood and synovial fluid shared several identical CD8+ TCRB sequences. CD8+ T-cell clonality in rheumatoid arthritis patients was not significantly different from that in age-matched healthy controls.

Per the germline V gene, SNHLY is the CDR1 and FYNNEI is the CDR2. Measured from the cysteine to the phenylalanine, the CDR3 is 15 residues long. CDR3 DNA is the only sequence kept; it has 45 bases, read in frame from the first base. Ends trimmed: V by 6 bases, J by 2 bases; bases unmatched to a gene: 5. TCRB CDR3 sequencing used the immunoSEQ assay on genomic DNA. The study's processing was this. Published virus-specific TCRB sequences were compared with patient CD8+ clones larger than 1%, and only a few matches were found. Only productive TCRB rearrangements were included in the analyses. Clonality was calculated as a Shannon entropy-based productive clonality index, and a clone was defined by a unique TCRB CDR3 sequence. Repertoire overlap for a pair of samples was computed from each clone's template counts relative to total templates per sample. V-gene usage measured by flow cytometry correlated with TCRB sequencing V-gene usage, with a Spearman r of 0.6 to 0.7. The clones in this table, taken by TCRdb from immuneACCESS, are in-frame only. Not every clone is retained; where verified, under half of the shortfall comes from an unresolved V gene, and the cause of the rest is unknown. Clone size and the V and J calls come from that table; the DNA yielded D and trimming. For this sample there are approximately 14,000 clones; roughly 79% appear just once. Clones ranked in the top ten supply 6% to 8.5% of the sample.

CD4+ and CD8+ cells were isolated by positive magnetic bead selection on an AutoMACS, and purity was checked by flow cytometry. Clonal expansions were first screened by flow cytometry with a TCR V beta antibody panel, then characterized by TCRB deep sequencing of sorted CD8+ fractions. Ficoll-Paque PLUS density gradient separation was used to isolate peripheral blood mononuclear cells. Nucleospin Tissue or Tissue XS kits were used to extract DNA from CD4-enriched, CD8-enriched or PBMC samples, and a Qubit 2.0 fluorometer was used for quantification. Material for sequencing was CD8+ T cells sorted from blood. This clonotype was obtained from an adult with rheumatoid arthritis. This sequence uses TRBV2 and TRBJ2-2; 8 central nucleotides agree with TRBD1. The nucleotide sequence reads TGTGCCAGCAGCGACAGGGGAGACAACACCGGGGAGCTGTTTTTT. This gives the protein CASSDRGDNTGELFF.